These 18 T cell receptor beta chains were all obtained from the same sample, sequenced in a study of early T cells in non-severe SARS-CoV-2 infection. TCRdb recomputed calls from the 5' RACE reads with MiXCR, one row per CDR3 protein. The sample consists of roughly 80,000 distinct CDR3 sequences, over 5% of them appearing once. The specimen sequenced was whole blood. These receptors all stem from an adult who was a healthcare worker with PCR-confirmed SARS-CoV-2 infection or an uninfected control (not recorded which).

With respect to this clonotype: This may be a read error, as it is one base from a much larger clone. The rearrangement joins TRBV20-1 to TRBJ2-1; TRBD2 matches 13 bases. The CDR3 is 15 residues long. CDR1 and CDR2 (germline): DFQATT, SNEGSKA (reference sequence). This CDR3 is CRALKLAGGPNEQFF. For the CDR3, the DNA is TGCAGAGCCTTGAAACTAGCGGGGGGGCCCAATGAGCAGTTCTTC.

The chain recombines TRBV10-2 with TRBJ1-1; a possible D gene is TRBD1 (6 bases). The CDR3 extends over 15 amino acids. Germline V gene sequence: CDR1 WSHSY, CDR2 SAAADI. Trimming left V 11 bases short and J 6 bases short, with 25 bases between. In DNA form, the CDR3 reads TGCGCCTCCCGAAGGGGACAAGGGAGTCCGGCTGAAGCTTTCTTT. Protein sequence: CASRRGQGSPAEAFF.

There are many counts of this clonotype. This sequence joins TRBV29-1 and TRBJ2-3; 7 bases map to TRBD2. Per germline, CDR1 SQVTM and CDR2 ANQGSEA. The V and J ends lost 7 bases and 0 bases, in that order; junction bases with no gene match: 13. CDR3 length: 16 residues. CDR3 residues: CSGSPRAGDSTDTQYF. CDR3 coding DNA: TGCAGCGGTTCTCCAAGGGCGGGGGATAGCACAGATACGCAGTATTTT.

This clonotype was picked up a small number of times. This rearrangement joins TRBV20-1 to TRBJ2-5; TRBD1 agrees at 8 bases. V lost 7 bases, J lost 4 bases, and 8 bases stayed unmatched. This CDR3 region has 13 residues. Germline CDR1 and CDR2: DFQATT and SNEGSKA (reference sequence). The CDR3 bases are TGCAGTGTGCGGGCAGGGGGCTTAGAGACCCAGTACTTC. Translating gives CSVRAGGLETQYF.

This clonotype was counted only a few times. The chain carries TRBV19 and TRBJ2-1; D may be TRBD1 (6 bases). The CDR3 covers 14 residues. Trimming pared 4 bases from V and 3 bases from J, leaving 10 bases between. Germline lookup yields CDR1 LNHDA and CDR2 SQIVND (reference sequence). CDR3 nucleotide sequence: TGTGCCAGTAGTACCCGGGACAACTACAATGAGCAGTTCTTC. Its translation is CASSTRDNYNEQFF.

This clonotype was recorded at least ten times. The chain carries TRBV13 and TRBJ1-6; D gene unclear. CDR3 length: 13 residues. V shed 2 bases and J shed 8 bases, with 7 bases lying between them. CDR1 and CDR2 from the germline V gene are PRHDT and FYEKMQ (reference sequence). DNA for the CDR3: TGTGCCAGCAGCTTAACCCGATATTCACCCCTCCACTTT. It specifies CASSLTRYSPLHF. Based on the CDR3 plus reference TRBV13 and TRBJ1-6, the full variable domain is AAGVIQSPRHLIKEKRETATLKCYPIPRHDTVYWYQQGPGQDPQFLISFYEKMQSDKGSIPDRFSAQQFSDYHSELNMSSLELGDSALYFCASSLTRYSPLHFGNGTRLTVT.

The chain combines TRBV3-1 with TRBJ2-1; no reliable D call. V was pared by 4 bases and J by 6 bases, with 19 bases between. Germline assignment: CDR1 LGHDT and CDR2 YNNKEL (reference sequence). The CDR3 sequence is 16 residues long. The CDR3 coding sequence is TGTGCCAGCAGCCCAACGTTCAGGATAGGCAGCAATGAGCAGTTCTTC. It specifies CASSPTFRIGSNEQFF.

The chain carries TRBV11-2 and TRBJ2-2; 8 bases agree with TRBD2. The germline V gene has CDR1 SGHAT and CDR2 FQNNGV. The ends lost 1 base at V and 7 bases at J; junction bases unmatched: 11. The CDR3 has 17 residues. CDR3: CASSLGNSGNFGGELFF. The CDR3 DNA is TGTGCCAGCAGCTTAGGAAATAGCGGGAATTTCGGCGGGGAGCTGTTTTTT.

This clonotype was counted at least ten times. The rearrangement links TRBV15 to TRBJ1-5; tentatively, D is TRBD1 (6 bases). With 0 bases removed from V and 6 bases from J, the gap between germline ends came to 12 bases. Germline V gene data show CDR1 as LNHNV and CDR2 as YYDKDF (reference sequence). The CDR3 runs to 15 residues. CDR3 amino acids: CATSRDQGGSQPQHF. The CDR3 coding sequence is TGTGCCACCAGCAGAGATCAAGGGGGTAGTCAGCCCCAGCATTTT. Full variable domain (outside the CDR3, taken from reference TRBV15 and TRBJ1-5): DAMVIQNPRYQVTQFGKPVTLSCSQTLNHNVMYWYQQKSSQAPKLLFHYYDKDFNNEADTPDNFQSRRPNTSFCFLDIRSPGLGDTAMYLCATSRDQGGSQPQHFGDGTRLSIL.

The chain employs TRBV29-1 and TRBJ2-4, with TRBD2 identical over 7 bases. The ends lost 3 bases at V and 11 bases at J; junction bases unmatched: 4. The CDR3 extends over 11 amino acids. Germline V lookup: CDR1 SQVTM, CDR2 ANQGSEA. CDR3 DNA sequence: TGCAGCGTTGACGGGGGGAACCTTCAGTACTTC. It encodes CSVDGGNLQYF.

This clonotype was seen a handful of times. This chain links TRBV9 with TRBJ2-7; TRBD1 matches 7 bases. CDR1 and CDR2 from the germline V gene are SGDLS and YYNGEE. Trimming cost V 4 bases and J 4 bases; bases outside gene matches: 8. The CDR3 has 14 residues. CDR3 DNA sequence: TGTGCCAGCAGCCCAGTCGACAGGGTTTACGAGCAGTACTTC. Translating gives CASSPVDRVYEQYF.

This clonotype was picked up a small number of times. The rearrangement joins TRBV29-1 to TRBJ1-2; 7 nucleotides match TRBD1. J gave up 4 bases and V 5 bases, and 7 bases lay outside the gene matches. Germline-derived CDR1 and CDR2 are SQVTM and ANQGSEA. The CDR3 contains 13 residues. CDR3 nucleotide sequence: TGCAGCGTTCACACAGGGGATTCCTATGGCTACACCTTC. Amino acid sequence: CSVHTGDSYGYTF.

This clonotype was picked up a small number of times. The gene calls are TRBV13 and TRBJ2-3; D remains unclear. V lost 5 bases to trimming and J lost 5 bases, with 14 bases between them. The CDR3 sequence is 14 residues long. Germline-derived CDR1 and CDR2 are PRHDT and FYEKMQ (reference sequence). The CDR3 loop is CASSRGSYGDTQYF. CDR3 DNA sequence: TGTGCCAGCAGCCGAGGATCATACGGAGATACGCAGTATTTT.

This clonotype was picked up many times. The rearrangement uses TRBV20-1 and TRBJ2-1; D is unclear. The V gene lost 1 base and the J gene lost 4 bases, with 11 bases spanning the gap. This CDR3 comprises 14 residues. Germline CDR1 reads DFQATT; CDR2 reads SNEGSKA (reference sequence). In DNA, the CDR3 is TGCAGTGCTAGAGGAGGTCCCCCGTACAATGAGCAGTTCTTC. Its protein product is CSARGGPPYNEQFF.

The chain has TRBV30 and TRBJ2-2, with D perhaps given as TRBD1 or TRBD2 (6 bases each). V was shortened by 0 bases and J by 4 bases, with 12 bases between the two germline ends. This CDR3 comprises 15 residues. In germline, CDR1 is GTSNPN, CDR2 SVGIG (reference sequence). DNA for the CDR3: TGTGCCTGGAGTGTGGGGGGCACTCGCACCGGGGAGCTGTTTTTT. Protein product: CAWSVGGTRTGELFF.

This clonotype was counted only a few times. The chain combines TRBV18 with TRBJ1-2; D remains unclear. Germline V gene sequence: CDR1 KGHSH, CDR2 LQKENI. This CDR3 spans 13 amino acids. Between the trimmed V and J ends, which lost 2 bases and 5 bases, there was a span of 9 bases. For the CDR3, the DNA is TGTGCCAGCTCACCAGGAGACCCTTATGGCTACACCTTC. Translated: CASSPGDPYGYTF.

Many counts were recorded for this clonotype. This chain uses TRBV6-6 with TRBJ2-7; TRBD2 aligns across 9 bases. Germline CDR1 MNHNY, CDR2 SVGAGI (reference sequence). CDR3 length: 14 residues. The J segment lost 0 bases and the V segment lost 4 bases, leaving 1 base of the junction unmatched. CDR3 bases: TGTGCCAGCAGTTTTAGCGGGAGCTCCTACGAGCAGTACTTC. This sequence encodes CASSFSGSSYEQYF.

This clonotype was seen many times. This CDR3 is CASSLVLETQYF. The CDR3 DNA is TGTGCCAGCAGCTTGGTGCTGGAGACCCAGTACTTC. V gene TRBV5-6 combines with J gene TRBJ2-5, with D unresolved. V was shortened by 0 bases and J by 5 bases, with 5 bases between the two germline ends. The germline gives CDR1 SGHDT, CDR2 YYEEEE. The CDR3 has 12 amino acids.